Listed below are T cell receptor beta chains from one sample, sequenced in a study of T cells after yellow fever vaccination. TCRdb recomputed calls from the 5' RACE reads with MiXCR, one row per CDR3 protein. The sample lists 280,000 or so distinct CDR3 sequences; 8.5% to 10% were seen once. Material: CD4+ T cells sorted from PBMCs, obtained 5 days after the yellow fever booster vaccination. All receptors derive from a man between 18 and 29 years old who received the YFV17D yellow fever vaccine. CDR3s leave out the opening cysteine and the closing phenylalanine or tryptophan. The D gene is left open where the match is weak.

TRBD1 TRBJ1-2 13 TRBV7-2 ASSPDRSNNYGYT
. TRBJ2-1 13 TRBV20-1 SARVSGFPYNEQF
. TRBJ2-2 14 TRBV4-2 ASSQDRGGGAGELF
. TRBJ1-5 15 TRBV21-1 ASSKDATGGINQPQH
TRBD1 TRBJ2-7 13 TRBV7-8 ASSFRGTGGNEQY
. TRBJ1-2 12 TRBV19 ASTRTEGFDGYT
. TRBJ1-1 11 TRBV6-1 ASSEGAGVKAF
. TRBJ2-2 11 TRBV11-2 ASSQLLYGELF
. TRBJ1-1 10 TRBV11-3 ASSRDIRRAF
TRBD2 TRBJ2-1 12 TRBV10-3 AIARSAGRDEQF
. TRBJ1-3 13 TRBV11-2 ASSFSRGSGNTIY
. TRBJ1-3 15 TRBV10-3 AISAWAAAKEGNTIY
. TRBJ2-1 13 TRBV28 ASSPAPVSYNEQF
TRBD1 TRBJ1-2 12 TRBV5-4 ASSHPTGDYGYT
TRBD1 TRBJ2-4 15 TRBV7-6 ASSLARGQGNRNIQY
. TRBJ2-2 12 TRBV7-2 ASSLIGGPGELF
TRBD2 TRBJ2-3 14 TRBV7-2 ASRAAGGPGGNTQY
. TRBJ1-1 11 TRBV20-1 SASRGGDTEAF
. TRBJ1-1 14 TRBV6-2/TRBV6-3 ASSYSFYGRDSEAF
TRBD1 TRBJ1-6 14 TRBV7-2 ASSDPRGRGNSPLH
TRBD1 TRBJ2-3 12 TRBV29-1 SVLRTGKEYTQY
. TRBJ1-6 12 TRBV2 ASREDSWRSPLH
. TRBJ1-1 10 TRBV3-1 ASSQEVFGLY
. TRBJ1-4 10 TRBV7-9 ASSRPNEKLF
TRBD1 TRBJ1-1 10 TRBV10-3 AIQGMNTEAF
. TRBJ1-6 12 TRBV5-1 ASSLFNFDSPLH
. TRBJ2-1 14 TRBV5-1 ASSFLGGDNYNEQF
. TRBJ1-5 14 TRBV6-2/TRBV6-3 ASSGDKQRSNQPHH
. TRBJ2-1 12 TRBV28 ASSDRAHYNEQF
. TRBJ2-3 13 TRBV28 ASSLPGSSSDTQY
. TRBJ1-2 13 TRBV29-1 SVEVIGRPNYGYT
. TRBJ2-5 14 TRBV4-2 ASSPGPGPEGETQY
TRBD1 TRBJ2-5 12 TRBV28 ASSLQGASETQY
TRBD2 TRBJ2-3 11 TRBV20-1 SARTSGSDTQY
TRBD1 TRBJ1-6 13 TRBV9 ASSVGQGGYSPLH
TRBD2 TRBJ2-7 14 TRBV10-2 ASRIFGTSGNYEQY
. TRBJ2-3 12 TRBV9 ASSVQLGTDTQY
TRBD1 TRBJ1-6 17 TRBV4-1 ASSQKVRGSQGDNSPLH
TRBD2 TRBJ2-1 13 TRBV30 AWSYTSALNNEQF
. TRBJ2-2 13 TRBV5-1 ASSLARQITGELF
. TRBJ2-2 12 TRBV5-1 ASAAVVGTGELF
. TRBJ1-5 12 TRBV4-3 ASSQGTVNQPQH
. TRBJ2-2 15 TRBV7-9 ASSLAGQGVRTGELF
. TRBJ2-1 14 TRBV7-6 ASSSYGRGSYNEQF
TRBD1 TRBJ1-3 16 TRBV9 ASSSRVGGGAGGNTIY
. TRBJ2-5 14 TRBV9 ASSVGGRGHQETQY
. TRBJ1-1 11 TRBV27 ASSLYDRAKAF
. TRBJ1-1 11 TRBV18 ASSPAQGMAAF
TRBD2 TRBJ2-3 11 TRBV27 ASSLRGVYTQY
. TRBJ1-1 11 TRBV25-1 ASSETGTRRAF
. TRBJ1-6 14 TRBV7-2 ASSLVSSGVGSPLH
. TRBJ2-7 13 TRBV6-1 ASSEYGRSSYEQY
TRBD2 TRBJ2-1 14 TRBV5-1 ASSGSGGMSYNEQF